The clone carrying this TCR beta chain was counted only a few times. The antigen remains undetermined. The data originate from a study of beta chain features in type 1 diabetes. The CDR3 loop spans 14 amino acids. The germline V and J ends were trimmed by 5 bases and 4 bases, with 14 bases remaining between them. From germline, CDR1 is SGDLS and CDR2 YYNGEE. Whole-study findings and limits: Healthy donors had naive, central memory and Treg TCRB repertoires that appeared less similar than those seen among patients. In patients and controls equally, PCR might favor templates that are shorter. TCRB CDR3 length was moderately but significantly reduced in all four CD4+ subsets of Type 1 diabetes patients.

Reverse transcribing all isolated RNA meant expressed TCRB transcripts were sequenced. The repertoire was sequenced with immunoSEQ multiplex PCR; TCRdb's copy has only in-frame clones and lacks some. Of about 280,000 clones listed, around 16% were seen once; the top ten hold 0.015% to 0.017%. The specimen sequenced was naive CD4+ T cells from blood. The J gene is TRBJ2-3, the V gene TRBV9; weak D call: TRBD2 (7 bases). The origin of this receptor is a young man with type 1 diabetes. CDR3 residues: CASSLGGGPDTQYF. CDR3 DNA: TGTGCCAGCAGTCTAGGGGGGGGGCCAGATACGCAGTATTTT.